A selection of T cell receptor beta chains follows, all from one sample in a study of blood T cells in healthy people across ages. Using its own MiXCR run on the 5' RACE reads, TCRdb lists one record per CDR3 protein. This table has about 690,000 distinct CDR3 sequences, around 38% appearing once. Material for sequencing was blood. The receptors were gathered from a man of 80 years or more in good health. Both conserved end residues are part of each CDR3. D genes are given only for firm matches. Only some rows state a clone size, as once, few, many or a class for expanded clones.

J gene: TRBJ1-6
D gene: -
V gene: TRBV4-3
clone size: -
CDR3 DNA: TGCGCCAGCAGCCAAGAGGGCTGGGGGTCACCCCTCCACTTT
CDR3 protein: CASSQEGWGSPLHF

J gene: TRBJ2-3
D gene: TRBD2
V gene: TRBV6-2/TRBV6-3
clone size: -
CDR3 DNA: TGTGCCAGCAGTTACTCCGGGGCGCGGACTAGCGGGAGGGCCAGCCCATTTTGGGATACGCAGTATTTT
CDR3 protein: CASSYSGARTSGRASPFWDTQYF

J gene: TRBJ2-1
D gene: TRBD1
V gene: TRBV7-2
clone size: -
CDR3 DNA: TGTGCCAGCAGCGACCCGGGACAGGTAGACAATGAGCAGTTCTTC
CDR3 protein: CASSDPGQVDNEQFF

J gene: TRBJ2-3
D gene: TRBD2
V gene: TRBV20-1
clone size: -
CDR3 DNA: TGCAGTGCCGGATCTCTCGCGGGAGGCGCAGATACGCAGTATTTT
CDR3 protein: CSAGSLAGGADTQYF

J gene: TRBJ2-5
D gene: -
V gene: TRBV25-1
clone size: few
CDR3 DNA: TGTGCCAGCAGTGAGGGGGGAAGTCAAGAGACCCAGTACTTC
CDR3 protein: CASSEGGSQETQYF

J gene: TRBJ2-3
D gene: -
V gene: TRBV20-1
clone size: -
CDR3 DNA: TGCAGTGCTAGGAAACGAGGAGGGGTCGTTGATACGCAGTATTTT
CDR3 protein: CSARKRGGVVDTQYF

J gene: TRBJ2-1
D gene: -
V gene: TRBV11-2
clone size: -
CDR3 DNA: TGTGCCAGCAGCTCTTCCGGGAGCTACTACAATGAGCAGTTCTTC
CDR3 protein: CASSSSGSYYNEQFF

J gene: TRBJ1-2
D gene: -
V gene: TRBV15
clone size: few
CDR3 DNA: TGTGCCACCAGCAGAGATTCCGCTACCTATGGCTACACCTTC
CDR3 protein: CATSRDSATYGYTF

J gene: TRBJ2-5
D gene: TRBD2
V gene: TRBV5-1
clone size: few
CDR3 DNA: TGCGCCAGCAGCGTGGGACTAGCGGGAGGAGAAGAGACCCAGTACTTC
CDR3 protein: CASSVGLAGGEETQYF

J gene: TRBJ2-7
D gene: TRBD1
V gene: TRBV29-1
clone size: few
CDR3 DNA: TGCAGCGGGGGACAGGGGGGTTCCTACGAGCAGTACTTC
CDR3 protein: CSGGQGGSYEQYF

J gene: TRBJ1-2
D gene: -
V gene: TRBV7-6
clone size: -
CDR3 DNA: TGTGCCAGCAGCTTAGACGGGCTCAATGACTATGGCTACACCTTC
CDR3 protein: CASSLDGLNDYGYTF

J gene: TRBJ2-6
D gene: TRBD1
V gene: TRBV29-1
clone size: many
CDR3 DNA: TGCAGCGTTAGCCGGGACAGGGGGCCTGGGGCCAACGTCCTGACTTTC
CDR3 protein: CSVSRDRGPGANVLTF

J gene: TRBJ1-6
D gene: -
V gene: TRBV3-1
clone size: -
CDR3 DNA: TGTGCCAGCAGCCAAGGGGCAGGGTCCTATAATTCACCCCTCCACTTT
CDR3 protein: CASSQGAGSYNSPLHF

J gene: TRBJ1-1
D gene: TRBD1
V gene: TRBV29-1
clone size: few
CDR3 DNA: TGCAGCGGACACAGGGGTTACACTGAAGCTTTCTTT
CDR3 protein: CSGHRGYTEAFF

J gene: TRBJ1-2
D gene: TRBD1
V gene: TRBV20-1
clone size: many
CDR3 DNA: TGCACCGCCCCTCGACAGGGCGGCTATGGCTACACCTTC
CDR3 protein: CTAPRQGGYGYTF

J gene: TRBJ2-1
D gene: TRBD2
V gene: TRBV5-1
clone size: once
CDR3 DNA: TGCGCCAGCAGCTTGGCCCCTAGCGGGGGGTATAATGAGCAGTTCTTC
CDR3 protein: CASSLAPSGGYNEQFF

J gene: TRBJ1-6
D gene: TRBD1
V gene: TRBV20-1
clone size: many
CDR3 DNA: TGCAGTGCCCGGACAGGGGGAAATTCACCCCTCCACTTT
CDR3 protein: CSARTGGNSPLHF

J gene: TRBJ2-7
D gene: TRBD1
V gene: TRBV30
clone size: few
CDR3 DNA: TGTGCCTGGAGTGTAGGGACAGTCTCCTACGAGCAGTACTTC
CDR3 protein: CAWSVGTVSYEQYF

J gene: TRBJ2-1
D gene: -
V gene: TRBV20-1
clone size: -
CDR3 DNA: TGCAGTGCTAGACCCCCGAAGGGGGAAATGAGCAATGAGCAGTTCTTC
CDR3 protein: CSARPPKGEMSNEQFF

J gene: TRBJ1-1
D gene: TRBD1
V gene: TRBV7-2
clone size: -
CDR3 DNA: TGTGCCAGCAGACCTACAGGGGGCTACACTGAAGCTTTCTTT
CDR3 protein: CASRPTGGYTEAFF

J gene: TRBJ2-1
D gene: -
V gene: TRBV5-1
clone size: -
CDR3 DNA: TGCGCCAGCAGGGGTCTGGCTAGCTACAATGAGCAGTTCTTC
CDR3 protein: CASRGLASYNEQFF

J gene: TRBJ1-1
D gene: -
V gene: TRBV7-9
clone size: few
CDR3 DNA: TGTGCCAGCAGCTTAGAGGTCGGGAACACTGAAGCTTTCTTT
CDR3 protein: CASSLEVGNTEAFF

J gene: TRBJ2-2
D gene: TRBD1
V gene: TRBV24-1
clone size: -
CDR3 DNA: TGTGCCACCAGTGACACCCGCGCAGGGGGCTGGGTAGGGGACACCGGGGAGCTGTTTTTT
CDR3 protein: CATSDTRAGGWVGDTGELFF

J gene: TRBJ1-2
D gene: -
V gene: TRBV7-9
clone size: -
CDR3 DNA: TGTGCCAGCAGCCCCCAGGGTAGCGCTAACTATGGCTACACCTTC
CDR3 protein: CASSPQGSANYGYTF

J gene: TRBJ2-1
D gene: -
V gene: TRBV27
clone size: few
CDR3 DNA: TGTGCCAGCAGTTTATGGGGAAGGAGCTCCTACAATGAGCAGTTCTTC
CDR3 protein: CASSLWGRSSYNEQFF